Sequencing of this TCR beta chain was carried out in a study of T-cell reconstitution after alpha-beta-depleted transplantation in children. Unique molecular identifiers featured in how the TCRbeta library was prepared. TCRdb fed the PCR reads into MiXCR, producing one record per CDR3 protein. The sample has a few hundred thousand distinct CDR3 sequences, roughly 15% seen once; the top ten hold 25% to 30%. Regarding this clonotype: Its antigen remains unidentified.

Overall study findings and caveats: Diversity and T-cell counts at one year after transplant derived mostly from new T cells. It was surviving recipient T cells and thymic progenitors that gave some patients high TCRbeta diversity at day 60.

The sequences come from PBMCs, mostly from graft donor cells, collected 360 days after TCRalphabeta/CD19-depleted stem cell transplant. This sequence was found in a boy under two years old who had a stem cell transplant for Wiskott-Aldrich syndrome, so the T cells may come from the graft donor.

The CDR3 DNA sequence: TGTGCCAGCAACGCACAGGGAAGGGAGACCCAGTACTTC. The encoded protein is CASNAQGRETQYF. The rearrangement links TRBV9 to TRBJ2-5; perhaps TRBD1 as D (6 bases). V was clipped by 6 bases and J by 5 bases, with 14 bases between them. Germline CDR1 SGDLS, CDR2 YYNGEE. CDR3 length: 13 amino acids.